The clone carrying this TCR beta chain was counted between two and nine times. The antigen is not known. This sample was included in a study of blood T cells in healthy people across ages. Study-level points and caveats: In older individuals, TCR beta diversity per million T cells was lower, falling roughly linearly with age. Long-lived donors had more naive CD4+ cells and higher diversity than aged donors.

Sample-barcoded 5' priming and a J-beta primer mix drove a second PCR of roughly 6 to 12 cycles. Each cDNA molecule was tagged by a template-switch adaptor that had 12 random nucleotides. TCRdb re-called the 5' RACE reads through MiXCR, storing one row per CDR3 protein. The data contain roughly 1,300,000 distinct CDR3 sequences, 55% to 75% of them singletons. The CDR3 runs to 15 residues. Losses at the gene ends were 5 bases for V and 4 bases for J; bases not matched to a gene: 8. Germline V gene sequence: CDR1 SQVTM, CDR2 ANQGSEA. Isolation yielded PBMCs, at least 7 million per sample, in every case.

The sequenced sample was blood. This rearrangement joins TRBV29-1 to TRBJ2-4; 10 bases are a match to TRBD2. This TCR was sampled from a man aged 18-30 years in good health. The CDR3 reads CSVLTSGITKNIQYF. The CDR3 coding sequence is TGCAGCGTTTTAACTAGCGGGATTACTAAAAACATTCAGTACTTC.